Listed here are 16 T cell receptor beta chains from one sample, sequenced in a study of blood T cells in healthy people across ages. The authors ran a second PCR of about 7 to 11 cycles using a sample-barcoded 5' primer and a J-beta primer mix. In TCRdb, the 5' RACE reads were re-called with MiXCR into one record per CDR3 protein. The sample includes approximately 810,000 distinct CDR3 sequences, roughly 34% of them seen just once. The sample consisted of blood. The source of these receptors is a man aged 18 to 30 in good health.

V is TRBV6-5 and J is TRBJ1-1; D not resolved. V was pared by 2 bases and J by 0 bases, with 10 bases between. CDR3 length equals 15 residues. CDR1 and CDR2 (germline): MNHEY, SVGAGI. CDR3 in amino acids: CASSYGFSVNTEAFF. DNA of the CDR3: TGTGCCAGCAGTTACGGCTTTTCGGTGAACACTGAAGCTTTCTTT.

V usage is TRBV12-3 or TRBV12-4 and J usage is TRBJ1-2; weak D call: TRBD1 (5 bases). Deletions cut 2 bases from V and 6 bases from J, with 10 bases between. This CDR3 spans 13 amino acids. CDR3: CASSLSSGHGYTF. As DNA, the CDR3 is TGTGCCAGCAGTTTATCTTCAGGGCATGGCTACACCTTC.

The rearrangement uses TRBV4-3 and TRBJ2-1, with 10 bases lining up with TRBD2. Losses at the gene ends were 1 base for V and 4 bases for J; bases not matched to a gene: 4. CDR3 size: 16 residues. CDR1 and CDR2 (germline): LGHNA, YSLEER. CDR3 sequence (DNA): TGCGCCAGCAGCCAAGCCCCAGCGGGGGGGTACAATGAGCAGTTCTTC. This sequence encodes CASSQAPAGGYNEQFF.

To note about this clonotype: This could be a read error, since a much larger clone is one nucleotide away. V gene TRBV11-2 combines with J gene TRBJ2-5; D is possibly TRBD2 (7 bases). Germline assignment: CDR1 SGHAT and CDR2 FQNNGV. Trimming left V 1 base short and J 13 bases short, with 25 bases between. There are 16 residues in the CDR3. CDR3 DNA sequence: TGTGCCAGCAGCTTAGTCGGCGGGGGCCGCCCCTACGAGCGGTACTTC. It encodes CASSLVGGGRPYERYF. The variable domain in full, with the rest retrieved from reference TRBV11-2 and TRBJ2-5, is EAGVAQSPRYKIIEKRQSVAFWCNPISGHATLYWYQQILGQGPKLLIQFQNNGVVDDSQLPKDRFSAERLKGVDSTLKIQPAKLEDSAVYLCASSLVGGGRPYERYFGPGTRLLVL.

The CDR3 here is CASSLGQQETDEKLFF. The CDR3 nucleotides read TGCGCCAGCAGCTTGGGGCAACAGGAGACCGATGAAAAACTGTTTTTT. The chain is built from TRBV5-1 and TRBJ1-4, with D possibly TRBD1 on 5 matching bases. Germline V gene sequence: CDR1 SGHRS, CDR2 YFSETQ. Trimming removed 0 bases at V and 6 bases at J, with 15 bases between. CDR3 length: 16 amino acids.

This clonotype was seen repeatedly, ten times or more. CDR3 bases: TGTGCCAGCAGTTTATCAGGGGGGATTGGCTACACCTTC. Residues: CASSLSGGIGYTF. This chain uses TRBV27 with TRBJ1-2; possible D gene TRBD1, 6 bases. Germline CDR1 is MNHEY and CDR2 is SMNVEV (reference sequence). V lost 0 bases and J 7 bases, leaving 9 bases between the germline ends. CDR3 length: 13 amino acids.

The chain employs TRBV20-1 and TRBJ2-1, with a weak D call TRBD1 (6 bases). The CDR3 is 13 amino acids. Germline values: CDR1 DFQATT, CDR2 SNEGSKA (reference sequence). The V gene lost 3 bases and the J gene lost 7 bases, with 13 bases spanning the gap. CDR3 nucleotide sequence: TGCAGTGCTAGCTGGGGGCAGTTGAATGAGCAGTTCTTC. The encoded protein is CSASWGQLNEQFF.

This clonotype appeared many times. The V gene is TRBV20-1, the J gene TRBJ2-3; D gene unclear. V lost 3 bases to trimming and J lost 4 bases, with 5 bases between them. The CDR3 is 11 residues long. From germline, CDR1 is DFQATT and CDR2 SNEGSKA (reference sequence). As DNA, the CDR3 is TGCAGTGCTAGGGTTGCAGATACGCAGTATTTT. It encodes CSARVADTQYF.

This chain links TRBV7-8 with TRBJ2-1; either TRBD1 or TRBD2 may supply D (5 bases each). CDR3 length equals 15 residues. The germline gives CDR1 SGHVS, CDR2 FQNEAQ. The V gene lost 8 bases and the J gene lost 5 bases, with 19 bases spanning the gap. In nucleotides, the CDR3 is TGTGCCAGCGGCTACGCCGGGGCCAGAAACAATGAGCAGTTCTTC. This translates into CASGYAGARNNEQFF.

The chain links TRBV20-1 to TRBJ2-5; 10 nucleotides line up with TRBD2. Looked up from germline, CDR1 is DFQATT and CDR2 is SNEGSKA (reference sequence). V lost 5 bases to trimming and J lost 2 bases; unmatched junction nucleotides: 8. The CDR3 runs 15 residues. The CDR3 nucleotides read TGCAGTGCTGATAACCTACTAGCGGGGCAAGAGACCCAGTACTTC. Residues: CSADNLLAGQETQYF.

The genes are TRBV20-1 and TRBJ2-3; 10 nucleotides agree with TRBD2. This CDR3 spans 15 amino acids. From germline, CDR1 is DFQATT and CDR2 SNEGSKA (reference sequence). The ends lost 7 bases at V and 0 bases at J; junction bases unmatched: 7. The CDR3 coding sequence is TGCAGTGGGACTAGCGGAATCTCTAGCACAGATACGCAGTATTTT. Residues: CSGTSGISSTDTQYF.

This clonotype was recorded a few times. The chain carries TRBV20-1 and TRBJ1-1; 10 nucleotides agree with TRBD1. This CDR3 contains 14 residues. CDR1 is DFQATT, CDR2 SNEGSKA, per germline (reference sequence). The J segment lost 4 bases and the V segment lost 5 bases, leaving 7 bases of the junction unmatched. The DNA for the CDR3 is TGCAGTGCTCCACGGACAGGGGGTCTCACTGAAGCTTTCTTT. Its protein is CSAPRTGGLTEAFF.

V usage is TRBV6-6 and J usage is TRBJ2-7; tentative D call: TRBD1 (6 bases). Trimming took off 5 bases at V and 8 bases at J, with 13 bases between the two ends. Germline CDR1 and CDR2: MNHNY and SVGAGI (reference sequence). This CDR3 region has 12 residues. The CDR3: CASSGNRDQQYF. In DNA form, the CDR3 reads TGTGCCAGCAGTGGCAACAGGGACCAGCAGTACTTC.

The chain uses TRBV29-1 and TRBJ1-2; D is perhaps TRBD1 (5 bases). Per germline, CDR1 SQVTM and CDR2 ANQGSEA. The CDR3 spans 14 residues. Trimming shortened V by 3 bases and J by 1 base, and 12 bases separated the two germline ends. The CDR3 region is CSVDNARDNYGYTF. Here the CDR3 DNA reads TGCAGCGTTGATAACGCCAGGGATAACTATGGCTACACCTTC.

The table lists this clonotype with a few counts. The chain recombines TRBV7-3 with TRBJ2-5, with 9 bases identical to TRBD1. CDR3 length: 15 amino acids. J was trimmed by 11 bases and V by 4 bases; bases with no gene match: 14. Germline V lookup: CDR1 SGHTA, CDR2 FQGTGA. CDR3 residues: CASSSSGQGSDEQYF. DNA of the CDR3: TGTGCCAGCAGCTCCTCGGGACAGGGTTCTGATGAGCAGTACTTC.

The chain couples TRBV5-1 to TRBJ2-7, with D unresolved. The V and J ends lost 4 bases and 6 bases respectively, with 17 bases between them. The CDR3 covers 14 residues. The germline V gene encodes CDR1 SGHRS and CDR2 YFSETQ. CDR3 in amino acids: CASSVQPPMVEQYF. CDR3 coding DNA: TGCGCCAGCAGCGTGCAACCCCCTATGGTCGAGCAGTACTTC.